This T cell receptor beta chain derives from a study of PD-L1 blockade in urothelial cancer. As to time point: peripheral blood 6 weeks after treatment start. Germline V CDR1 and CDR2: SGHRS, YFSETQ. Trimming removed 0 bases from V and 2 bases from J; junction bases left unmatched: 2. This CDR3 has 15 amino acids. Every PCR got spiked synthetic TCR analog templates. Clones were sequenced by immunoSEQ multiplex PCR, and TCRdb holds only the in-frame ones, with some missing. This sample carries around 120,000 clones, around nine tenths of them seen once, and the ten largest clones take about 1.5%. The sequence was collected from a man aged 55 to 70 with urothelial cancer. The rearrangement joins TRBV5-1 to TRBJ1-3; 7 bases agree with TRBD1. The specimen comprised PBMCs, sampled around atezolizumab (anti-PD-L1) treatment. The CDR3 nucleotides are TGCGCCAGCAGCTTGGTAGGGGGCGCTGGAAACACCATATATTTT. Protein sequence: CASSLVGGAGNTIYF. The full variable domain, completed using reference TRBV5-1 and TRBJ1-3, is KAGVTQTPRYLIKTRGQQVTLSCSPISGHRSVSWYQQTPGQGLQFLFEYFSETQRNKGNFPGRFSGRQFSNSRSEMNVSTLELGDSALYLCASSLVGGAGNTIYFGEGSWLTVV.